This TCR beta chain appears in the sequencing data of a study of radiation and T cells in renal cell carcinoma. The time point here: blood 2 weeks post-SBRT. Treatment reported: 15 Gy SBRT to primary tumor, nephrectomy 4 weeks later. The patient's renal cell carcinoma had clear cell pathology. V dropped 4 bases and J dropped 2 bases, with 11 bases sitting between them. CDR3 length equals 14 residues. CDR1 SGHRS and CDR2 YFSETQ come from the germline V gene. To note about this clone: Antigen unknown.

The repertoire was sequenced with immunoSEQ multiplex PCR; TCRdb's copy has only in-frame clones and lacks some. The sample holds 70,000 to 90,000 clones; roughly 85% are singletons and the top ten take approximately 22%. The study, taken as a whole, reports: In blood, top tumor clones expanded by 2 weeks, shrinking by 4.

Specimen: blood, collected from a patient whose treatment included radiotherapy and nephrectomy. V usage is TRBV5-1 and J usage is TRBJ2-3; D is uncertain. The TCR was taken from a woman in her forties or fifties with renal cell carcinoma. The CDR3 spells CASSPTPPTDTQYF. CDR3 bases: TGCGCCAGCAGCCCAACCCCACCCACAGATACGCAGTATTTT.